This TCR beta chain comes out of a study of OX40 agonist ivuxolimab in advanced cancers. As for the study in general: Prior checkpoint blockade (anti-PD-1, anti-PD-L1 or anti-CTLA-4) was permitted; approximately 41% had it.

On this clone: The target antigen is unknown.

In germline, CDR1 is SGHDT, CDR2 YYEEEE. Trimming stripped 4 bases from V and 0 bases from J, with 13 bases between. The length of the CDR3 is 15 residues. Measured with immunoSEQ multiplex PCR; TCRdb has only the in-frame clones, and not every one. The sample has 9,500 to 12,000 clones, 86% seen once; the top ten hold about 13%. Study outcomes and limitations: Circulating CD4+ and CD8+ T cells showed clonal expansion by week 6 at 0.1 to 3.0 mg/kg. Averaging showed that CD8+ T cells had more expanded clones than CD4+ did.

Specimen: CD4+ or CD8+ T cells sorted from blood, collected in a trial of the OX40 agonist ivuxolimab. The chain carries TRBV5-6 and TRBJ1-1; no clear D. The receptor comes from an adult with an advanced solid tumor such as melanoma, head and neck, liver or kidney cancer. The CDR3 loop is CASSPPTNMNTEAFF. The CDR3 nucleotides read TGTGCCAGCAGCCCGCCGACAAACATGAACACTGAAGCTTTCTTT.